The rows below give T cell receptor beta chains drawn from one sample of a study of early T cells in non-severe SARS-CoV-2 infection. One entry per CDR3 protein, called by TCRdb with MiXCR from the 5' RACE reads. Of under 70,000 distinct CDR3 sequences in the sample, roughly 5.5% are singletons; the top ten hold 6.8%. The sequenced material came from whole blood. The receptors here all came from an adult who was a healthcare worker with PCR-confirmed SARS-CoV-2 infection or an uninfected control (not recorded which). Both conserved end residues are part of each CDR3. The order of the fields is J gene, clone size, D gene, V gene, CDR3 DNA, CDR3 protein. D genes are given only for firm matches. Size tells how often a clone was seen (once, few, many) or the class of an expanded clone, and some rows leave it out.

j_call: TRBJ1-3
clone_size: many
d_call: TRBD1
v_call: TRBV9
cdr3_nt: TGTGCCAGCAGCGTAACGGTGAGGACAGGGGAGAGAGGTGGAAACACCATATATTTT
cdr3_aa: CASSVTVRTGERGGNTIYF

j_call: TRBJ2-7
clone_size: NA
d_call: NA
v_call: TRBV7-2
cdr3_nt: TGTGCCAGCAGCTTAAGAGACGAGCAGTACTTC
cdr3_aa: CASSLRDEQYF

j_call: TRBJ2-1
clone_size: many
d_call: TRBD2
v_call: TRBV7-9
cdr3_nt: TGTGCCAGCAGCCACCCGACTAGCGGGGGATTGAATGAGCAGTTCTTC
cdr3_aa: CASSHPTSGGLNEQFF

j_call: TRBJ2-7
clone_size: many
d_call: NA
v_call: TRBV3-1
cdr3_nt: TGTGCCAGCAGCCAAGATCTCGGCCAGCCCTACGAGCAGTACTTC
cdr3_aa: CASSQDLGQPYEQYF

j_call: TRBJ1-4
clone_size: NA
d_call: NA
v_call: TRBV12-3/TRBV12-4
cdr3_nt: TGTGCCAGCAGTTTCGATGGAGCGCGGTCTAATGAAAAACTGTTTTTT
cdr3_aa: CASSFDGARSNEKLFF

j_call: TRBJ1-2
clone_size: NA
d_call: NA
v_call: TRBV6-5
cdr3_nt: TGTGCCAGCAGTTATATGCTCGGTATCTTCGGCAGTGGCTACACCTTC
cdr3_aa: CASSYMLGIFGSGYTF

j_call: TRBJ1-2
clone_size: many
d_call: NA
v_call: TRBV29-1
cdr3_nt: TGCAGCGTACTCCGGGCCGGAGCTAACTATGGCTACACCTTC
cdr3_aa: CSVLRAGANYGYTF

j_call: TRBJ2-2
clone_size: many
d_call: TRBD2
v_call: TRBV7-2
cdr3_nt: TGTGCCAGCAGCTTATTTGCGGGGGGGACCGGGGAGCTGTTTTTT
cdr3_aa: CASSLFAGGTGELFF

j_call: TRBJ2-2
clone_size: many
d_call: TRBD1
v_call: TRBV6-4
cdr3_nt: TGTGCCAGCCGGGACAGGTACACCGGGGAGCTGTTTTTT
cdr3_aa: CASRDRYTGELFF

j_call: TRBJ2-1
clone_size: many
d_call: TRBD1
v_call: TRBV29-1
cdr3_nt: TGCAGCGTTGATGGGACAGGGATTTATGAGCAGTTCTTC
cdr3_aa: CSVDGTGIYEQFF

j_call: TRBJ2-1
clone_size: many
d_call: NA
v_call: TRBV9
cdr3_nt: TGTGCCAGCAGCCCGAGACTCGGGGAGCAGTTCTTC
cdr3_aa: CASSPRLGEQFF

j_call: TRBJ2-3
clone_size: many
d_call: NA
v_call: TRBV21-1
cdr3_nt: TGTGCCAGCAGGACTAGCACAGATACGCAGTATTTT
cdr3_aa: CASRTSTDTQYF

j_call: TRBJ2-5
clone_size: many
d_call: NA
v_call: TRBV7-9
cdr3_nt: TGTGCCAGCAGCGCCCCTGGAGAGACCCAGTACTTC
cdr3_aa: CASSAPGETQYF

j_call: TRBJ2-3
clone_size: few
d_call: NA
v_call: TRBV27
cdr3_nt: TGTGCCAGCAGTCCCCATTTCTCCACAGATACGCAGTATTTT
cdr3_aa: CASSPHFSTDTQYF

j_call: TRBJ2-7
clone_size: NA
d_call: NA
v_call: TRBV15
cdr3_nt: TGTGCCACCAGCGGTGCGAGGCAGCGGTCCTACGAGCAGTACTTC
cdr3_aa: CATSGARQRSYEQYF

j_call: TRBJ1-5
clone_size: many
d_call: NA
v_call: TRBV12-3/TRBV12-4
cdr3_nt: TGTGCCAGCAGGTCCACCAATCAGCCCCAGCATTTT
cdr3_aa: CASRSTNQPQHF